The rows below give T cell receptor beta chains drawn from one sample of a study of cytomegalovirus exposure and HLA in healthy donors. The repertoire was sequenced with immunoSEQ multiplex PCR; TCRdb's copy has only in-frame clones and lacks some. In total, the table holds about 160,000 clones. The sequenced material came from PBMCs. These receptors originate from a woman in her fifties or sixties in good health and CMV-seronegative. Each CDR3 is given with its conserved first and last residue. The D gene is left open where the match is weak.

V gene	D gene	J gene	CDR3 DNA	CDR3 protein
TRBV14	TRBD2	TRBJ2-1	TGTGCCAGCAGTCCGGGGGGGGGTGGTGATGAGCAGTTCTTC	CASSPGGGGDEQFF
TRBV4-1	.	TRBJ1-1	TGCGCCAGCAGGGTATCCGGGGGGGTCGAGGCTTTCTTT	CASRVSGGVEAFF
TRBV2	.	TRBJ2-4	TGTGCCAGCAGTGAAGCCTTAGCCAAAAACATTCAGTACTTC	CASSEALAKNIQYF
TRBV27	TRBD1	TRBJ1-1	TGTGCCAGCAGTCTCTTTCGGACAGGGGCGAACACTGAAGCTTTCTTT	CASSLFRTGANTEAFF
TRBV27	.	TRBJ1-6	TGTGCCAGCACCACTGCTAATTCACCCCTCCACTTT	CASTTANSPLHF
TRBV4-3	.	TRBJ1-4	TGCGCCAGCAGCCAAGGACCCCCCGGGAGAACTAATGAAAAACTGTTTTTT	CASSQGPPGRTNEKLFF
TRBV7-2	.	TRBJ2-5	TGTGCCAGCAGCTGGGGGGGGCCTCCCAGGTACCAAGAGACCCAGTACTTC	CASSWGGPPRYQETQYF
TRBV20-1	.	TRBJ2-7	TGCAGTGCTAACCTAGCGTGGGAGCAGTACTTC	CSANLAWEQYF
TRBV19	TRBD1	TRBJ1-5	TGTGCCAGTAGTATAGATCGGGGACAGGGATTTTCTCCTAATCAGCCCCAGCATTTT	CASSIDRGQGFSPNQPQHF
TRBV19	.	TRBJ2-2	TGTGCCAGTAGTACAAGCCCTCTTTACACCGGGGAGCTGTTTTTT	CASSTSPLYTGELFF
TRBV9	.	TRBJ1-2	TGTGCCAGCAGCGGGTACGGGGGTAATGACTATGGCTACACCTTC	CASSGYGGNDYGYTF
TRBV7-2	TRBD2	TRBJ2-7	TGTGCCAGCAGCCACCTAAGTGGACTAGGTGGCTACGAGCAGTACTTC	CASSHLSGLGGYEQYF
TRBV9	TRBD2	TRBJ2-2	TGTGCCAGCAGCGTAGATGGTGGTGGGACTAGAACCGGGGAGCTGTTTTTT	CASSVDGGGTRTGELFF